This is a list of T cell receptor beta chains from one sample in a study of cytomegalovirus exposure and HLA in healthy donors. TCRdb keeps only in-frame clones here, not all; method: immunoSEQ multiplex PCR. The top ten clones hold over 6% of a sample with around 40,000 clones, more than 60% of them seen once. Sequenced material: PBMCs. These receptors all come from a young man in good health and CMV-seronegative. Each CDR3 is given with its conserved first and last residue. The order of the fields is V gene, D gene, clone size, J gene, CDR3 protein, CDR3 DNA. A D gene is named only where the DNA matches it firmly. Size tells how often a clone was seen (once, few, many) or the class of an expanded clone, and some rows leave it out.

>TRBV2|.|.|TRBJ2-1
CASSGYGYNEQFF
TGTGCCAGCAGTGGGTACGGCTACAATGAGCAGTTCTTC
>TRBV10-1|.|.|TRBJ1-1
CASRAEWATEAFF
TGCGCCAGCAGGGCAGAATGGGCCACTGAAGCTTTCTTT
>TRBV7-9|.|once|TRBJ1-5
CASSRGIGGGFNQPQHF
TGTGCCAGCAGCCGAGGCATTGGCGGGGGGTTCAATCAGCCCCAGCATTTT
>TRBV10-3|TRBD1|.|TRBJ2-7
CATKDRDGEQYF
TGTGCCACCAAGGACAGGGACGGCGAGCAGTACTTC
>TRBV6-5|.|.|TRBJ2-1
CASRSVSNEQFF
TGTGCCAGCAGAAGCGTCTCCAATGAGCAGTTCTTC
>TRBV6-5|TRBD1|.|TRBJ1-1
CASSSRTGGLSEAFF
TGTGCCAGCAGTTCTAGGACAGGGGGTCTCTCTGAAGCTTTCTTT
>TRBV6-6|TRBD1|.|TRBJ1-1
CASSDKTGGRTEAFF
TGTGCCAGCAGCGATAAGACAGGGGGGCGCACTGAAGCTTTCTTT
>TRBV11-1|.|.|TRBJ1-6
CASSLSGFLSPLHF
TGTGCCAGCAGCTTGTCAGGGTTTCTTTCACCCCTCCACTTT
>TRBV7-2|.|.|TRBJ2-5
CASSFPQETQYF
TGTGCCAGCAGCTTCCCTCAAGAGACCCAGTACTTC
>TRBV28|TRBD2|few|TRBJ2-3
CASSFPAGGTDTQYF
TGTGCCAGCAGTTTTCCAGCGGGAGGCACAGATACGCAGTATTTT
>TRBV14|.|.|TRBJ2-5
CASSRSGYETQYF
TGTGCCAGCAGCCGCTCGGGTTATGAGACCCAGTACTTC
>TRBV19|.|.|TRBJ1-1
CASSTGWGGNTEAFF
TGTGCCAGTAGTACCGGGTGGGGGGGGAACACTGAAGCTTTCTTT
>TRBV10-3|TRBD2|once|TRBJ2-7
CAIAPGLAGLEQYF
TGTGCCATCGCGCCGGGACTAGCGGGACTCGAGCAGTACTTC